This TCR beta chain stems from a study of Tregs in tolerant kidney transplant recipients (dated by TCRdb to between 2018 and 2021). For context, the study as a whole: The study applied TCRbeta sequencing to find donor-specific regulatory T cells before combined kidney and bone marrow transplantation and then followed those same cells after transplant. General study outcomes and caveats: Biological reproducibility was not directly assessed, although technical replication error appeared to be minimal. Donor-specific Treg expansion was found to exceed global Treg expansion in tolerant patients, suggesting antigen-driven rather than nonspecific expansion. Because the PCR primers were changed over time for some patients, nucleotide-level comparison could not be performed across the samples from those patients. The most biologically relevant and donor-specific TCRbeta repertoire appeared to be identified by expanding Tregs with activated donor B cells. Because only a small number of patients were included, the study had limitations, and the results will need to be validated in larger populations as well as under other immunosuppression protocols.

For TCRbeta CDR3 sequencing, genomic DNA was extracted from sorted cells using the QIAGEN DNeasy Blood and Tissue Kit. High-throughput TCRbeta CDR3 sequencing was carried out commercially through immunoSEQ, with PCR amplification with bias correction and internal controls included. Turning to the authors' computational methods: Unique productive TCRbeta sequences were defined by CDR3 nucleotide sequence when primers matched and otherwise by CDR3 amino acid sequence together with Vbeta and Jbeta genes. As a correction for sorting error, sequences shared between sorted populations at a frequency ratio of 2:1 or less were discarded, and the remaining shared sequences were assigned to the higher population. Sequences were defined as donor-reactive when expanded at least 5-fold in CFSE-low cells versus unstimulated cells and present at a frequency of at least 0.01% in CFSE-low cells. Repertoire divergence was quantified by Jensen-Shannon divergence using the top 100 TCRbeta sequences ranked by frequency. For samples with multiple sequencing runs, sorting error was corrected in each run separately before the runs were combined. In its TCRdb copy, this immuneACCESS table keeps in-frame sequences only and misses some clones. Where compared with another copy, unresolved V genes explain less than half of these, and the others have no known cause. The V and J calls and clone size are taken from that table; D and trimming were inferred from the DNA. Across this sample there are about 64,000 clones, with over 75% seen only once. Clones ranked in the top ten supply 3.8% of the sample.

The time point label here, explained by the study, means: 6 months after combined kidney and bone marrow transplant. The transplants used related donors with nonmyeloablative bone marrow transplantation, and mixed chimerism in the human trials was transient. Thawed PBMCs were FACS-sorted into unstimulated Tregs (CD4+CD25+CD127-), CD4+ non-Tregs (CD4+CD25-), CD4 cells and CD8 cells. The patients were a handful of recipients of combined kidney and bone marrow transplants from the ITN036ST trial, and samples were available only for these trial subjects. Healthy control blood was processed to PBMCs with a Ficoll density gradient and then cryopreserved, whereas patient PBMCs were collected both before and after transplant. About this clone itself: Its target antigen remains unknown. No base qualities exist here, and no much larger clone lies one base off it.

This specimen was CD4+ T cells from blood (PBMCs), taken 6 months after the transplant. The TCR comes from a human patient who received a combined kidney and bone marrow transplant. Post transplant, some T cells may arise from the graft donor.

The bases read TGCGCCAGCAGCCAAGATCTTGGGACAGGGAACCATTATGGCTACACCTTC. Its amino acids are CASSQDLGTGNHYGYTF. The sequence joins TRBV4-3 to TRBJ1-2, with 9 junctional bases fitting TRBD1. From its cysteine to its phenylalanine, the CDR3 spans 17 amino acids. The CDR3 DNA has 51 bases and is translated from base 1. Reading the germline V gene gives CDR1 LGHNA and CDR2 YSLEER. Germline trimming: 0 bases from V, 5 bases from J; junction bases outside gene matches: 10.